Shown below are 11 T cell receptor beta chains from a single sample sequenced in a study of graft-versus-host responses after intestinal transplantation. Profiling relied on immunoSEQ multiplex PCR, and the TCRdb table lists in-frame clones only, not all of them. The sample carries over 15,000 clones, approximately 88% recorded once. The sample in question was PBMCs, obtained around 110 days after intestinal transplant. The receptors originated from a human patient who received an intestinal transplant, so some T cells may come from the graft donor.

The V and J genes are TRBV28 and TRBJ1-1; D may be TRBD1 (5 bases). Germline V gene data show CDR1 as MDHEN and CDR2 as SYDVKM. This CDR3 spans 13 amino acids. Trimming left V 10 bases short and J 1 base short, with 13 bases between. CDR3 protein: CATSYGTNTEAFF. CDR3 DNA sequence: TGTGCCACCTCATACGGGACGAACACTGAAGCTTTCTTT. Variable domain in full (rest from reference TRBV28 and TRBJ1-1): DVKVTQSSRYLVKRTGEKVFLECVQDMDHENMFWYRQDPGLGLRLIYFSYDVKMKEKGDIPEGYSVSREKKERFSLILESASTNQTSMYLCATSYGTNTEAFFGQGTRLTVV.

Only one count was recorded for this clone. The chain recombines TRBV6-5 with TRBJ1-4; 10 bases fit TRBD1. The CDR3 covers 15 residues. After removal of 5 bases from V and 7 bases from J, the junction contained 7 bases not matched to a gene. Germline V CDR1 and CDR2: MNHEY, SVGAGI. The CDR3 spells CASSRETGGGEKLFF. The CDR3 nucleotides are TGTGCCAGCAGTCGAGAGACAGGGGGCGGTGAAAAACTGTTTTTT.

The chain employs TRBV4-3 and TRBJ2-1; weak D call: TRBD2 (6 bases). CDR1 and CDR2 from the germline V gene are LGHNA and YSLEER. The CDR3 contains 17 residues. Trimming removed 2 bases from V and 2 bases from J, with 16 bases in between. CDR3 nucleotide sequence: TGCGCCAGCAGCCAATTTTTCTCGGGAGACGCCTACAATGAGCAGTTCTTC. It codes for CASSQFFSGDAYNEQFF.

The CDR3: CASSPGTGLIEQYF. CDR3 DNA sequence: TGTGCCAGCAGCCCTGGGACAGGCCTCATCGAGCAGTACTTC. The chain uses TRBV5-4 and TRBJ2-7; TRBD1 agrees at 8 bases. The trim removed 4 bases at V and 6 bases at J, leaving 9 bases unmatched. This CDR3 has 14 residues. The germline gives CDR1 SGHNT, CDR2 YYREEE (reference sequence).

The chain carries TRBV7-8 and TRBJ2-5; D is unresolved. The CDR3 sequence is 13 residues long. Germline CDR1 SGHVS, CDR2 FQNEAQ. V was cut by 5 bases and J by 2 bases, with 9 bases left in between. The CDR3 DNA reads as TGTGCCAGCAGCCGCAACATACAAGAGACCCAGTACTTC. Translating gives CASSRNIQETQYF. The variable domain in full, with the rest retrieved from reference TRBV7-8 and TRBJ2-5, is GAGVSQSPRYKVAKRGQDVALRCDPISGHVSLFWYQQALGQGPEFLTYFQNEAQLDKSGLPSDRFFAERPEGSVSTLKIQRTQQEDSAVYLCASSRNIQETQYFGPGTRLLVL.

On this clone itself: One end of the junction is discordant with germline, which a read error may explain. CDR3 region: CVSSLQVQETQYF. CDR3 sequence (DNA): TGTGTCAGCTCACTACAAGTCCAAGAGACCCAGTACTTC. J is TRBJ2-5 and V is TRBV18; D uncertain. The V gene's germline CDR1 is KGHSH and CDR2 LQKENI. The CDR3 totals 13 residues.

CDR3 DNA: TGTGCCAGCAGTTCCGGGACTAGAAGTACCTACGAGCAGTACTTC. Translating gives CASSSGTRSTYEQYF. The chain couples TRBV28 to TRBJ2-7; 8 nucleotides align to TRBD2. Germline V gives CDR1 MDHEN, CDR2 SYDVKM. CDR3 length equals 15 residues. After removal of 4 bases from V and 2 bases from J, the junction contained 7 bases not matched to a gene.

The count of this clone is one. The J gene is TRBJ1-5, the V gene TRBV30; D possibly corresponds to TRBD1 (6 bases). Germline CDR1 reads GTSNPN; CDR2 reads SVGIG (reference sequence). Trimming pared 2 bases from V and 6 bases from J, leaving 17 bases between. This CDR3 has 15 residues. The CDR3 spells CAWSTDGGWGQPQHF. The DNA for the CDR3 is TGTGCCTGGAGTACAGACGGGGGCTGGGGTCAGCCCCAGCATTTT.

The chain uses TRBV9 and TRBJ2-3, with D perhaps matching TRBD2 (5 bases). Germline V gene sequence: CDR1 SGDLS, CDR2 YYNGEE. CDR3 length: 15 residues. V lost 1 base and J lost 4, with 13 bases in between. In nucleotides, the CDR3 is TGTGCCAGCAGCGTATCCGGAAGCGGTGCAGATACGCAGTATTTT. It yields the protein CASSVSGSGADTQYF.

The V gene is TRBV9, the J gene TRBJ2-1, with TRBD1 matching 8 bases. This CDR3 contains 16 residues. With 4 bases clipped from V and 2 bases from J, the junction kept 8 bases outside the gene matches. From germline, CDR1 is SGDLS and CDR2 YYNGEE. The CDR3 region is CASSRPDRETYNEQFF. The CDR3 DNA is TGTGCCAGCAGCAGACCGGACAGGGAAACCTACAATGAGCAGTTCTTC.

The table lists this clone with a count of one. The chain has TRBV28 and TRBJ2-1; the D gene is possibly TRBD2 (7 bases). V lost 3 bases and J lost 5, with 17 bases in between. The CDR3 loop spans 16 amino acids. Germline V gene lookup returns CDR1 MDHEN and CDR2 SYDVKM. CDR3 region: CASSFKVGGRDNEQFF. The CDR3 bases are TGTGCCAGCAGTTTTAAGGTCGGGGGGCGCGACAATGAGCAGTTCTTC.